These 9 T cell receptor beta chains originate from one sample sequenced in a study of blood T cells in healthy people across ages. The second PCR ran roughly 6 to 12 cycles with a sample-barcoded 5' primer and J-beta primers. TCRdb reprocessed the 5' RACE reads with MiXCR, giving one entry per CDR3 protein. The data show about 400,000 distinct CDR3 sequences, with about 52% seen just once and 45% to 60% held by the top ten. The sequenced sample was blood. The receptors were gathered from a man aged 60 to 75 in good health.

This clonotype was picked up a small number of times. This chain links TRBV12-5 with TRBJ2-7; D assignment may be TRBD1 or TRBD2 (5 bases each). From germline, CDR1 is LGHNT and CDR2 FRNRAP. With 6 bases removed from V and 2 bases from J, the gap between germline ends came to 11 bases. CDR3 length: 13 amino acids. The CDR3 region has the DNA TGTGCTAGTGGCCCCGGGACCACCTACGAGCAGTACTTC. It codes for CASGPGTTYEQYF.

This clonotype was observed a single time. V is TRBV3-1 and J is TRBJ1-1; D ambiguous. V lost 4 bases to trimming and J lost 3 bases, with 9 bases between them. Per germline, CDR1 LGHDT and CDR2 YNNKEL (reference sequence). This CDR3 spans 13 amino acids. In DNA, the CDR3 is TGTGCCAGCAGCCCCCCGGGTGACACTGAAGCTTTCTTT. This sequence encodes CASSPPGDTEAFF.

The V gene is TRBV6-2 or TRBV6-3, the J gene TRBJ2-4; TRBD2 agrees at 7 bases. Trimming took 7 bases from V and 1 from J; bases not matched to a gene: 13. CDR3 length equals 17 residues. CDR1 is MNHEY, CDR2 SVGEGT, per germline. The CDR3 sequence is CASNQPGTSVAKNIQYF. DNA of the CDR3: TGTGCCAGCAACCAACCGGGAACTAGCGTGGCCAAAAACATTCAGTACTTC.

The chain has TRBV3-1 and TRBJ2-5; possibly TRBD2 for D (7 bases). Trimming took 8 bases from V and 3 from J, leaving 13 bases between them. There are 13 residues in the CDR3. The V gene's germline CDR1 is LGHDT and CDR2 YNNKEL (reference sequence). The CDR3 protein is CASRGAGKETQYF. The CDR3 nucleotides are TGTGCCAGCCGGGGGGCAGGTAAAGAGACCCAGTACTTC.

This clonotype was observed at least ten times. This chain connects TRBV28 to TRBJ2-5; D is possibly TRBD1 or TRBD2 (5 bases each). The CDR3 length is 12 residues. Trimming stripped 7 bases from V and 5 bases from J, with 11 bases between. The germline V gene encodes CDR1 MDHEN and CDR2 SYDVKM. The CDR3 loop is CASNVGRETQYF. CDR3 bases: TGTGCCAGCAACGTGGGACGGGAGACCCAGTACTTC.

V is TRBV9 and J is TRBJ2-5, with 13 bases lining up with TRBD2. CDR1 is SGDLS and CDR2 is YYNGEE in the germline V gene. V lost 3 bases to trimming and J lost 11 bases; unmatched junction nucleotides: 13. CDR3 length equals 16 residues. CDR3 DNA sequence: TGTGCCAGCAGCGAGGGGGGACTAGCGGGATTAAATGAGCAGTACTTC. Protein: CASSEGGLAGLNEQYF.

This clonotype has at least ten counts. The chain has TRBV25-1 and TRBJ1-2; a possible D gene is TRBD1 (6 bases). Germline assignment: CDR1 MGHDK and CDR2 SYGVNS. The CDR3 consists of 15 residues. The ends were cut back, 4 bases at V and 0 bases at J, with 12 bases in the middle. The chain's CDR3 is CASSARTASNYGYTF. CDR3 bases: TGTGCCAGCAGTGCCAGGACAGCTTCTAACTATGGCTACACCTTC.

This clonotype came up once. This chain joins TRBV20-1 and TRBJ2-5, with 10 nucleotides matching TRBD2. V was pared by 4 bases and J by 11 bases, with 16 bases of the junction left unmatched. This CDR3 contains 15 residues. Germline V gene lookup returns CDR1 DFQATT and CDR2 SNEGSKA (reference sequence). The CDR3 sequence is CSATLAGGFYNEQYF. CDR3 nucleotide sequence: TGCAGTGCTACCTTAGCGGGGGGCTTCTACAATGAGCAGTACTTC.

Note on this clonotype: A much larger clone lies one base from this, so it may be a read error. The chain carries TRBV18 and TRBJ1-5, with 8 bases fitting TRBD1. With 3 bases clipped from V and 6 bases from J, the junction kept 7 bases outside the gene matches. CDR3 size: 15 residues. Germline V lookup: CDR1 KGHSH, CDR2 LQKENI. This CDR3 is CASSPQGAVSQPQHF. The CDR3 DNA reads TGTGCCAGCTCACCCCAGGGGGCCGTAAGTCAGCCCCAGCATTTT.